Sequencing of this TCR beta chain was carried out in a study of blood T cell repertoires in COVID-19. Study information: Sites in the United States, Italy and Spain provided acute and convalescent COVID-19 samples. From T cells, B-cell-depleted T cells, or PBMCs came the material, which was cDNA or gDNA.

In germline, CDR1 is SQVTM, CDR2 ANQGSEA. Between the trimmed V and J ends, which lost 5 bases and 12 bases, there was a span of 20 bases. The CDR3 has 13 residues. Study processing details: Amplifying reference gene primers gave estimates of nucleated cell counts. Profiled with immunoSEQ multiplex PCR; TCRdb holds only in-frame clones, not every one. V and J calls and clone size come straight from that table; D and trimming were deduced from the DNA. This table has around 140,000 clones, 80% to 90% appearing once. The sample was peripheral blood. This receptor was obtained from a man between 60 and 70 years old with active or convalescent COVID-19. The chain is built from TRBV29-1 and TRBJ2-1, with D possibly matching TRBD1 (7 bases). The CDR3 DNA is TGCAGCGTTCGGCAGGGGGGCCCAATGGGGCAGTTCTTC. It yields the protein CSVRQGGPMGQFF.